What follows is one T cell receptor (beta chain) and its context. The sample comes from a study of cytomegalovirus exposure and HLA in healthy donors. The PCR made use of 60 Vbeta and 13 Jbeta primers. Generated by immunoSEQ multiplex PCR, the TCRdb table keeps only in-frame clones and is missing some. The table lists fewer than 200,000 clones, roughly 80% of them singletons. Losses at the gene ends were 5 bases for V and 3 bases for J; bases not matched to a gene: 6. The germline gives CDR1 MNHNY, CDR2 SVGAGI (reference sequence). The length of the CDR3 is 15 residues. The chain joins TRBV6-6 to TRBJ2-2, with 7 bases lining up with TRBD1. The source material was PBMCs. The TCR originated in a boy aged 5-17 years in good health and CMV-seronegative. CDR3 nucleotide sequence: TGTGCCAGCAGTCAGGCGACAGGGCACACCGGGGAGCTGTTTTTT. It specifies CASSQATGHTGELFF.